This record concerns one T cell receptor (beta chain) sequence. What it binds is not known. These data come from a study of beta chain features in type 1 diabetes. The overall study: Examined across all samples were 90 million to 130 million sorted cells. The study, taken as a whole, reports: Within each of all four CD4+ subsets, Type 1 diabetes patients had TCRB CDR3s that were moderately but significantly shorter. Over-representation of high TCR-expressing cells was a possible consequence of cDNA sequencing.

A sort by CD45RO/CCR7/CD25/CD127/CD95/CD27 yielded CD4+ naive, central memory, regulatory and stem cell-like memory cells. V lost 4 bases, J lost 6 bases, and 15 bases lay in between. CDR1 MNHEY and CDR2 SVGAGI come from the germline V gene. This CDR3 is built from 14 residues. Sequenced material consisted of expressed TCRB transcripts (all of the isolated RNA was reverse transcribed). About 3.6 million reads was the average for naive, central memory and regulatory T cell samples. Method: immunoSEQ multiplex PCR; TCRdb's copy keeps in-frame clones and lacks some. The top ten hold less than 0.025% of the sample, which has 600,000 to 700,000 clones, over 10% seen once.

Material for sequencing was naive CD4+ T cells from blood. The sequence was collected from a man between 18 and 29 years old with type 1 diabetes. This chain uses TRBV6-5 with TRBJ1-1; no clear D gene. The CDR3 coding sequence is TGTGCCAGCAGTTCGCCGGGTCACACCTCTGAAGCTTTCTTT. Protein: CASSSPGHTSEAFF.